This TCR beta chain was recovered during a study of human T cells and chemical hapten exposure. Regarding the study as a whole: Clustering by CDR3 similarity yielded significantly more large clusters from expanded TCRs than controls.

TCRdb itself ran the RACE reads through MiXCR, one entry per CDR3 protein. The sample holds roughly 160,000 distinct CDR3 sequences; roughly 15% are singletons and the top ten take around 1.7%. Time point noted: patch test 1, 2 weeks after DPC sensitization. Treatment noted: therapeutic diphenylcyclopropenone sensitization with weekly scalp DPC. Patients had alopecia, were aged 18 to 70, and were not pregnant. Remarks on this clonotype: Its antigen remains unknown.

The receptor was derived from a woman in her twenties or thirties with alopecia areata. Some clones in this sample may be carry-over from other donors' samples. The source material was whole blood, sampled in connection with sensitization to the hapten diphenylcyclopropenone (DPC).

The CDR3 region is CASSSQPWNDEQFF. The CDR3 nucleotides are TGTGCCAGCAGCTCTCAACCTTGGAACGATGAGCAGTTCTTC. This rearrangement joins TRBV7-6 to TRBJ2-1; D remains ambiguous. Germline V gene data show CDR1 as SGHVS and CDR2 as FNYEAQ. V lost 4 bases to trimming and J lost 8 bases, with 15 bases between them. The CDR3 is made up of 14 amino acids. Combining the CDR3 with reference TRBV7-6 and TRBJ2-1 gives the whole variable domain GAGVSQSPRYKVTKRGQDVALRCDPISGHVSLYWYRQALGQGPEFLTYFNYEAQQDKSGLPNDRFSAERPEGSISTLTIQRTEQRDSAMYRCASSSQPWNDEQFFGPGTRLTVL.